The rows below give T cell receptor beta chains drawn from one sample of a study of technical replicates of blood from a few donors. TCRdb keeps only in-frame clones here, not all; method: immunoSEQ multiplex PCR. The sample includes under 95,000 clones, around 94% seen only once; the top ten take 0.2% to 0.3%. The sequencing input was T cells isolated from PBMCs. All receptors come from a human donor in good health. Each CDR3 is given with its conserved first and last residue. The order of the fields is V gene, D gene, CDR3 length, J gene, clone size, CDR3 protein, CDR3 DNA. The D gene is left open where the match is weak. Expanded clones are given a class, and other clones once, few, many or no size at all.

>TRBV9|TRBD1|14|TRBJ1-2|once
CASSVGTGGGGYTF
TGTGCCAGCAGCGTAGGGACAGGGGGAGGTGGCTACACCTTC
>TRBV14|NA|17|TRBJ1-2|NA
CASSHRWWRDRVYGYTF
TGTGCCAGCAGCCATCGTTGGTGGCGGGATCGTGTCTATGGCTACACCTTC
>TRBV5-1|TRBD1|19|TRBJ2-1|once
CASSILRDRGLSSYNEQFF
TGCGCCAGCAGCATCCTCCGGGACAGGGGGCTATCGTCCTACAATGAGCAGTTCTTC
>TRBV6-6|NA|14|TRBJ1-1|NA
CASSYVAGDDRAFF
TGTGCCAGCAGTTATGTGGCAGGGGACGATCGTGCTTTCTTT
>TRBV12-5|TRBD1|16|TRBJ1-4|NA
CASGHPQGGAGEKLFF
TGTGCTAGTGGCCACCCCCAAGGGGGCGCGGGTGAAAAACTGTTTTTT
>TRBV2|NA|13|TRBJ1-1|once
CASIELMNTEAFF
TGTGCCAGCATCGAACTTATGAACACTGAAGCTTTCTTT
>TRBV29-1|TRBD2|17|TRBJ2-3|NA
CSAGLAGDEEWADTQYF
TGCAGCGCGGGACTAGCGGGGGATGAGGAATGGGCAGATACGCAGTATTTT
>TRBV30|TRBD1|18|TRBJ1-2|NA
CAWRWYRGQARFNYGYTF
TGTGCCTGGAGGTGGTACCGGGGACAGGCACGGTTTAACTATGGCTACACCTTC
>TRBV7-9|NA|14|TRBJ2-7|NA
CASSTLAQASEQYF
TGTGCCAGCAGCACTCTAGCGCAAGCAAGCGAGCAGTACTTC
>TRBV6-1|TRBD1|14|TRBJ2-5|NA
CASRLGGGQETQYF
TGTGCCAGCAGATTAGGGGGCGGACAAGAGACCCAGTACTTC
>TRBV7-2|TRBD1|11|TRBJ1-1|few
CASSTDRAMFF
TGTGCCAGCAGTACAGACAGGGCCATGTTCTTT
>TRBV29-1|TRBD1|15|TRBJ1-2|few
CSVPGTGPSNYGYTF
TGCAGCGTTCCCGGGACAGGTCCCTCTAACTATGGCTACACCTTC
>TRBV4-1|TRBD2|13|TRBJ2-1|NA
CASSRASGNEQFF
TGCGCCAGCAGCCGAGCTAGCGGCAATGAGCAGTTCTTC
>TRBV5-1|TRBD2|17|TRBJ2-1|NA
CASSRWTSGSTLDEQFF
TGCGCCAGCAGCCGATGGACTAGCGGGAGTACTCTGGATGAGCAGTTCTTC
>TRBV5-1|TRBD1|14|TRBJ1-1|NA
CASSLNTGDTEAFF
TGCGCCAGCAGCTTGAATACAGGGGACACTGAAGCTTTCTTT
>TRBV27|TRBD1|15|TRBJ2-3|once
CASSSGTENTDTQYF
TGTGCCAGCAGTTCCGGGACAGAGAACACAGATACGCAGTATTTT
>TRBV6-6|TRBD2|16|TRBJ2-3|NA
CASRPETAGGTDTQYF
TGTGCCAGCAGGCCCGAAACAGCGGGGGGCACAGATACGCAGTATTTT
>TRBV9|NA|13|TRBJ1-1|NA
CASSVDTNTEAFF
TGTGCCAGCAGCGTAGACACGAACACTGAAGCTTTCTTT
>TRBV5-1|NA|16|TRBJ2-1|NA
CASSLAIRLGYNEQFF
TGCGCCAGCAGCTTGGCCATCAGGTTAGGATACAATGAGCAGTTCTTC
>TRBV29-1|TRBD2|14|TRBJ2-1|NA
CSVLGLAGFNEQFF
TGCAGCGTTCTGGGACTAGCGGGATTTAATGAGCAGTTCTTC
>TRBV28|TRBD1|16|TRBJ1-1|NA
CASTPGQGMSNTEAFF
TGTGCCAGCACCCCTGGACAGGGAATGTCGAACACTGAAGCTTTCTTT
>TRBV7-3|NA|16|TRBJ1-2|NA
CASSLTSGGPPLGYTF
TGTGCCAGCAGCTTAACGTCCGGAGGCCCCCCCCTGGGCTACACCTTC